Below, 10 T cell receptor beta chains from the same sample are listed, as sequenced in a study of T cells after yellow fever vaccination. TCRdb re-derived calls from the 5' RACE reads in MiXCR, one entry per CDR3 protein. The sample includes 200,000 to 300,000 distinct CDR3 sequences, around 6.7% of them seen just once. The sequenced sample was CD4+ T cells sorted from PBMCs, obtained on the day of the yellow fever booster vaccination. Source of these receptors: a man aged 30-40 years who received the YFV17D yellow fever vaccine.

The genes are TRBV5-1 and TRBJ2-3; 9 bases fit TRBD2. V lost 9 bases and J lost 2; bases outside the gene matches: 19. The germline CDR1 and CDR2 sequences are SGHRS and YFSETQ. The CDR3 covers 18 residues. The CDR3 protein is CATLGLAPSVGVTDTQYF. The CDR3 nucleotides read TGCGCCACCCTTGGACTAGCGCCCAGTGTCGGGGTCACAGATACGCAGTATTTT.

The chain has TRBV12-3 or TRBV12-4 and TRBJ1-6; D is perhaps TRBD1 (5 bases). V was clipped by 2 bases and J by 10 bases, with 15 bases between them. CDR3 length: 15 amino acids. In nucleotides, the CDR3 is TGTGCCAGCAGTTTAAGGGGTGTTAGGTTATCACCCCTCCACTTT. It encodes CASSLRGVRLSPLHF.

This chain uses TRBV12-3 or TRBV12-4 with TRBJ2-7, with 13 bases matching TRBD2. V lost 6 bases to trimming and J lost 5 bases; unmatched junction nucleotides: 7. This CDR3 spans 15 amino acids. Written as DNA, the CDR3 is TGTGCCAGCAGCCGGACTAGCGGGAGCGGGAACGAGCAGTACTTC. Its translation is CASSRTSGSGNEQYF.

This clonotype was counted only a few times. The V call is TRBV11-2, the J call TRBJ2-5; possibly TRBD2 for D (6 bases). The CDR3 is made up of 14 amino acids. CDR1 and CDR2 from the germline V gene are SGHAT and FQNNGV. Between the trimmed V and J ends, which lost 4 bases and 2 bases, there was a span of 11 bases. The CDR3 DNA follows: TGTGCCAGCAGCTACCAGGGAGGACAAGAGACCCAGTACTTC. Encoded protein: CASSYQGGQETQYF.

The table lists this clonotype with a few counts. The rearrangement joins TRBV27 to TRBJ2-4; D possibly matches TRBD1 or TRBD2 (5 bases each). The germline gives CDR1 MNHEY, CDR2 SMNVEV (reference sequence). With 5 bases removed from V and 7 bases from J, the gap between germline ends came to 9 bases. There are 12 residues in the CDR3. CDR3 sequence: CASSIEGNIQYF. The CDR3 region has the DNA TGTGCCAGCAGTATAGAGGGGAACATTCAGTACTTC.

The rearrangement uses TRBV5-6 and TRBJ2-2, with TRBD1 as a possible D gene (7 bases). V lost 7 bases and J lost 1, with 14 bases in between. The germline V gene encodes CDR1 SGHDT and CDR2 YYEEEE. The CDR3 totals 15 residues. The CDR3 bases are TGTGCCAGCGCCAGGGGGGCAGGGAACACCGGGGAGCTGTTTTTT. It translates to CASARGAGNTGELFF.

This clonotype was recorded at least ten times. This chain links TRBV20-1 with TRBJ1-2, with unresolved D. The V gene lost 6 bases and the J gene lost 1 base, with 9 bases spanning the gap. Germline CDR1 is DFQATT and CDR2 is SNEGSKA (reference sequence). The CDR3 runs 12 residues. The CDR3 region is CSAQDGNYGYTF. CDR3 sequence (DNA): TGCAGTGCCCAGGACGGTAACTATGGCTACACCTTC.

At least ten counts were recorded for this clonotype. The CDR3 reads CASSFSPSGDEQYF. The CDR3 DNA is TGCGCCAGCAGCTTCTCCCCCAGCGGGGACGAGCAGTACTTC. V and J are TRBV5-1 and TRBJ2-7, with 7 bases matching TRBD2. This CDR3 is 14 amino acids long. Trimming cost V 2 bases and J 5 bases; bases outside gene matches: 7. CDR1 is SGHRS, CDR2 YFSETQ, per germline.

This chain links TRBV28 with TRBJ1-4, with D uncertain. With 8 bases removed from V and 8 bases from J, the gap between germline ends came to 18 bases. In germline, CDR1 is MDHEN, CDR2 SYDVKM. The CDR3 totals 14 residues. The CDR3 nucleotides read TGTGCCAGCTCCCAGACCGCGACCGGGGAAAAACTGTTTTTT. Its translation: CASSQTATGEKLFF. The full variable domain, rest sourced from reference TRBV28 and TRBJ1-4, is DVKVTQSSRYLVKRTGEKVFLECVQDMDHENMFWYRQDPGLGLRLIYFSYDVKMKEKGDIPEGYSVSREKKERFSLILESASTNQTSMYLCASSQTATGEKLFFGSGTQLSVL.

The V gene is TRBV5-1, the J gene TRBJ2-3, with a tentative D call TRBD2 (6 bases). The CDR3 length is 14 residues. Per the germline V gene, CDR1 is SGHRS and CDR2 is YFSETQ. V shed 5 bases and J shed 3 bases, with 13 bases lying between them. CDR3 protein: CASRETGVTDTQYF. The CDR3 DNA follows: TGCGCCAGCAGAGAGACGGGGGTAACAGATACGCAGTATTTT.